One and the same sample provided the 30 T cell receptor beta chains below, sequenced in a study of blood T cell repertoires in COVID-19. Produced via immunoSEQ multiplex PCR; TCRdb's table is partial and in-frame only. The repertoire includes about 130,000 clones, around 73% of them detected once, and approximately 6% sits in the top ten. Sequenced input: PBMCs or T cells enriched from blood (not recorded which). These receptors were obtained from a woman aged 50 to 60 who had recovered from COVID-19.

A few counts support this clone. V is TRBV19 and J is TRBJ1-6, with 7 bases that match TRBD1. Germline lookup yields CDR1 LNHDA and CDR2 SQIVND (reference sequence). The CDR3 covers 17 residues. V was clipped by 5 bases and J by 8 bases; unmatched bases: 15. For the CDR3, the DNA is TGTGCCAGTAGTGGAAGAGGGGGCGCAGGGGGAGATTCACCCCTCCACTTT. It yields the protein CASSGRGGAGGDSPLHF.

The CDR3 sequence: CATSDTGQGSYNEQFF. The CDR3 nucleotides are TGTGCCACCAGTGACACGGGACAGGGCTCCTACAATGAGCAGTTCTTC. The chain has TRBV24-1 and TRBJ2-1, with 9 nucleotides matching TRBD1. V was pared by 4 bases and J by 0 bases, with 3 bases of the junction left unmatched. The CDR3 totals 16 residues. Germline assignment: CDR1 KGHDR and CDR2 SFDVKD.

The CDR3 DNA follows: TGTGCCAGCAGCTACGACAGGGGAGGAAACACCATATATTTT. Encoded protein: CASSYDRGGNTIYF. The V and J genes are TRBV11-1 and TRBJ1-3; TRBD1 agrees at 8 bases. The V segment lost 4 bases and the J segment 4 bases; nucleotides outside the gene matches: 3. The CDR3 length is 14 residues. Germline V gene data show CDR1 as SGHAT and CDR2 as FQDESV (reference sequence).

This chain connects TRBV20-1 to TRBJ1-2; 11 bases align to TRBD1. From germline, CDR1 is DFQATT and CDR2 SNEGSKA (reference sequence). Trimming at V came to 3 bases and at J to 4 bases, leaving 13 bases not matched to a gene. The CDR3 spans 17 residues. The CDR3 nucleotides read TGCAGTGCTAGTGTTTGGGACAGGGGGAGGGGGACCTATGGCTACACCTTC. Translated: CSASVWDRGRGTYGYTF.

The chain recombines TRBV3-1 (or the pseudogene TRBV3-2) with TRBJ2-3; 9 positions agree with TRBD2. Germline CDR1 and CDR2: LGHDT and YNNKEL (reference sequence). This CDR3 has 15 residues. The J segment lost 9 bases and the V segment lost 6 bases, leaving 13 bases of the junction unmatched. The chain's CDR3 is CASSPLGGGADTQYF. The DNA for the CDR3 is TGTGCCAGCAGTCCCTTGGGCGGGGGGGCCGACACGCAGTATTTT.

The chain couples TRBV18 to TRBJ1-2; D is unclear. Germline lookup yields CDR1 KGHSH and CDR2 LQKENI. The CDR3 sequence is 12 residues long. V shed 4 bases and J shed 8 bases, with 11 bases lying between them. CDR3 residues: CASSLRERGYTF. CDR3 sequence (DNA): TGTGCCAGCTCACTCCGGGAAAGGGGCTACACCTTC. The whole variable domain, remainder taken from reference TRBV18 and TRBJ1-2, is NAGVMQNPRHLVRRRGQEARLRCSPMKGHSHVYWYRQLPEEGLKFMVYLQKENIIDESGMPKERFSAEFPKEGPSILRIQQVVRGDSAAYFCASSLRERGYTFGSGTRLTVV.

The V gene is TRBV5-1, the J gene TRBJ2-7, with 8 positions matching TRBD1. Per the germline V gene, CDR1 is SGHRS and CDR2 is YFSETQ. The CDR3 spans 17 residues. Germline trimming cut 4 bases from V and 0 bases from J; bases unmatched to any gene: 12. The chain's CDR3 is CASSNGQGFNPSYEQYF. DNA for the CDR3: TGCGCCAGCAGCAACGGACAGGGCTTCAATCCCTCCTACGAGCAGTACTTC. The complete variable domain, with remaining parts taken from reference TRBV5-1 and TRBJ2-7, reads KAGVTQTPRYLIKTRGQQVTLSCSPISGHRSVSWYQQTPGQGLQFLFEYFSETQRNKGNFPGRFSGRQFSNSRSEMNVSTLELGDSALYLCASSNGQGFNPSYEQYFGPGTRLTVT.

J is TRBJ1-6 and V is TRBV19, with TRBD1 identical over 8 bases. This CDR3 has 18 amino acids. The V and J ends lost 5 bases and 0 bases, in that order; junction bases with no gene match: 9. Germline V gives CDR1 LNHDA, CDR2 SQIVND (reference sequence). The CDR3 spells CASSSAGGRSSYNSPLHF. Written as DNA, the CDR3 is TGTGCCAGTAGTTCGGCAGGGGGCAGGAGCTCCTATAATTCACCCCTCCACTTT.

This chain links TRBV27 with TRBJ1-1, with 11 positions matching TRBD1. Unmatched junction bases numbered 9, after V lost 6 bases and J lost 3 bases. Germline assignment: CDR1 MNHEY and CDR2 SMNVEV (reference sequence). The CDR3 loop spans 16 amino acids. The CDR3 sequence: CASSPGRTGGHTEAFF. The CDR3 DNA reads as TGTGCCAGCAGCCCCGGTCGGACAGGGGGCCACACTGAAGCTTTCTTT.

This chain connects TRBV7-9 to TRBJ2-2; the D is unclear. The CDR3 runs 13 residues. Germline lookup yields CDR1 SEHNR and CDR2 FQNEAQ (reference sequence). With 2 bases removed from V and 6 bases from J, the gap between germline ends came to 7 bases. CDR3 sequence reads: CASSLLGAGELFF. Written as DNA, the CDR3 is TGTGCCAGCAGCTTACTGGGCGCCGGGGAGCTGTTTTTT.

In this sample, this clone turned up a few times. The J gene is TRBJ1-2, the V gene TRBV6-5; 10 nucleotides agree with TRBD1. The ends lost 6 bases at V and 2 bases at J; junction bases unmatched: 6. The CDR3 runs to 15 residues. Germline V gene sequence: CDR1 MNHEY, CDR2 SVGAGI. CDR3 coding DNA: TGTGCCAGCAGACCTGGGACAGGGGTCAACTATGGCTACACCTTC. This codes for CASRPGTGVNYGYTF.

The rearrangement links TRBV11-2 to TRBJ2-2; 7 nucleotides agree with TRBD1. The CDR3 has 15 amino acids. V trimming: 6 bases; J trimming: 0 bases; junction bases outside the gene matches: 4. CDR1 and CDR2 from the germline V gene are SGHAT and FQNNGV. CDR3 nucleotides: TGTGCCAGCAGTAGACAGGGACCGAACACCGGGGAGCTGTTTTTT. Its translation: CASSRQGPNTGELFF.

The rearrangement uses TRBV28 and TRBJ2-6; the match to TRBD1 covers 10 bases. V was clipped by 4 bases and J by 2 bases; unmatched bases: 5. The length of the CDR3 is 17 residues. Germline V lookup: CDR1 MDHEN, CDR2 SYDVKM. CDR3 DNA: TGTGCCAGCAGTTCCCTCGGGACAGGGGCTGGGGCCAACGTCCTGACTTTC. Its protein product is CASSSLGTGAGANVLTF.

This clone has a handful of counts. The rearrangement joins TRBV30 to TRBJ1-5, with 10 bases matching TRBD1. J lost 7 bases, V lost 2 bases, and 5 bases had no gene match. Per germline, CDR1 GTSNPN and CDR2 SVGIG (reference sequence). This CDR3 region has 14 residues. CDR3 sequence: CAWSYGTGEQPQHF. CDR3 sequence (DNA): TGTGCCTGGAGTTATGGGACAGGGGAACAGCCCCAGCATTTT. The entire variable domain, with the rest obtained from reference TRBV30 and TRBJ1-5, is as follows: SQTIHQWPATLVQPVGSPLSLECTVEGTSNPNLYWYRQAAGRGLQLLFYSVGIGQISSEVPQNLSASRPQDRQFILSSKKLLLSDSGFYLCAWSYGTGEQPQHFGDGTRLSIL.

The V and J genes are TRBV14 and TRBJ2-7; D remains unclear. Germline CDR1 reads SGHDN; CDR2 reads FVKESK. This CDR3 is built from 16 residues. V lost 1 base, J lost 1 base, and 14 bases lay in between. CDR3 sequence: CASSQARSPRSYEQYF. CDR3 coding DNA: TGTGCCAGCAGCCAAGCTCGGTCCCCGCGTTCCTACGAGCAGTACTTC. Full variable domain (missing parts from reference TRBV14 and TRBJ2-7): EAGVTQFPSHSVIEKGQTVTLRCDPISGHDNLYWYRRVMGKEIKFLLHFVKESKQDESGMPNNRFLAERTGGTYSTLKVQPAELEDSGVYFCASSQARSPRSYEQYFGPGTRLTVT.

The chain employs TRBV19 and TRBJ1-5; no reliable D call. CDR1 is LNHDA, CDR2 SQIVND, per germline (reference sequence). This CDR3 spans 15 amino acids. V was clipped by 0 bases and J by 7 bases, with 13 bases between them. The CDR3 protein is CASSIDGTVRQPQHF. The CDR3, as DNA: TGTGCCAGTAGTATAGACGGTACAGTAAGACAGCCCCAGCATTTT. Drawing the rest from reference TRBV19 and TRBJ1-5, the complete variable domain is DGGITQSPKYLFRKEGQNVTLSCEQNLNHDAMYWYRQDPGQGLRLIYYSQIVNDFQKGDIAEGYSVSREKKESFPLTVTSAQKNPTAFYLCASSIDGTVRQPQHFGDGTRLSIL.

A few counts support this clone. The CDR3 here is CASSLETSNTEAFF. The CDR3 DNA reads as TGTGCCAGCAGCTTAGAGACTTCGAACACTGAAGCTTTCTTT. The rearrangement joins TRBV7-3 to TRBJ1-1; no reliable D call. Trimming took 2 bases from V and 1 from J, leaving 8 bases between them. This CDR3 has 14 residues. Looked up from germline, CDR1 is SGHTA and CDR2 is FQGTGA.

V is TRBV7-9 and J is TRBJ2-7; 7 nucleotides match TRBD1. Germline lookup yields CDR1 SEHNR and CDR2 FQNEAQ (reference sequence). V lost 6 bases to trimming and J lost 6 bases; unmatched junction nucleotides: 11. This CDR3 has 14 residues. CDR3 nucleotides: TGTGCCAGCAGATTTGCTGACAGGGAAGGCGAGCAGTACTTC. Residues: CASRFADREGEQYF.

The CDR3 spells CATSATGGGRPQHF. In DNA form, the CDR3 reads TGTGCCACCAGCGCGACAGGGGGCGGGCGGCCCCAGCATTTT. V gene TRBV15 combines with J gene TRBJ1-5; TRBD1 aligns across 10 bases. The CDR3 totals 14 residues. Unmatched junction bases numbered 7, after V lost 5 bases and J lost 9 bases. CDR1 and CDR2 (germline): LNHNV, YYDKDF (reference sequence).

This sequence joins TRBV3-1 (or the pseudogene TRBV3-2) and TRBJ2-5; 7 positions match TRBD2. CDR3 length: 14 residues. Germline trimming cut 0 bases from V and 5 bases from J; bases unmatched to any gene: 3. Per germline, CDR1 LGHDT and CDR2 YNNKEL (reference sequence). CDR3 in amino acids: CASSQDLAGETQYF. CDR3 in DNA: TGTGCCAGCAGCCAAGATTTAGCGGGCGAGACCCAGTACTTC.

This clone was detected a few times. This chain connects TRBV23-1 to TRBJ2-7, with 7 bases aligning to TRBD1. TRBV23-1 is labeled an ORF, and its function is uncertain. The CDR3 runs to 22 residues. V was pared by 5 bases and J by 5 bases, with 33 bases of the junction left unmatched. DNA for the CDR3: TGCGCCAGCAGTAATCCCGGGACAGAGGACAAACCCCTAACTATACTATCCCACGAGCAGTACTTC. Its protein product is CASSNPGTEDKPLTILSHEQYF.

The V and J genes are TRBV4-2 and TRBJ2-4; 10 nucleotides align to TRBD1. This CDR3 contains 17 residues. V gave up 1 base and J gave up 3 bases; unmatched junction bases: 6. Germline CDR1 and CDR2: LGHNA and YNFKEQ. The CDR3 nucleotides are TGTGCCAGCAGCCAAGCAGGACAGGGGGAAAGCAAAAACATTCAGTACTTC. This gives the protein CASSQAGQGESKNIQYF.

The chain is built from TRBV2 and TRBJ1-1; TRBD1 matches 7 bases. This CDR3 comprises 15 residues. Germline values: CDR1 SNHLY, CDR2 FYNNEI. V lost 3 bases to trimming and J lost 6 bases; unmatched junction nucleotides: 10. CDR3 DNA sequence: TGTGCCAGCAGTGATTTGCCAGGGGGTGTCGCTGAAGCTTTCTTT. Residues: CASSDLPGGVAEAFF.

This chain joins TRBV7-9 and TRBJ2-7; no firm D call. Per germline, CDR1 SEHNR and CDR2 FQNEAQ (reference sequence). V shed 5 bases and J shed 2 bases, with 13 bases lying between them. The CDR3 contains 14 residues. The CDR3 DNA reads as TGTGCCAGCAGCCCCCAGGTACACCCCTACGAGCAGTACTTC. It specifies CASSPQVHPYEQYF.

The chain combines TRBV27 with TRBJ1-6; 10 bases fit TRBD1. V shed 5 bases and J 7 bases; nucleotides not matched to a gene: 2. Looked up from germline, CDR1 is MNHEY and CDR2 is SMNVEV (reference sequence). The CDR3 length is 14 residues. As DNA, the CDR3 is TGTGCCAGCAGTCCGGGACAGGGGAATTCACCCCTCCACTTT. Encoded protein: CASSPGQGNSPLHF.

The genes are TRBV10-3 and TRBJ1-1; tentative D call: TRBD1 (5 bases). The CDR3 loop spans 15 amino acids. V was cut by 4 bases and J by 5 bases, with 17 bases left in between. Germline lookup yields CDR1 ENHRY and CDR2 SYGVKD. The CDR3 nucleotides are TGTGCCATCAGTGGGATTTCGCCAGGGAGGACTGAAGCTTTCTTT. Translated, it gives CAISGISPGRTEAFF.

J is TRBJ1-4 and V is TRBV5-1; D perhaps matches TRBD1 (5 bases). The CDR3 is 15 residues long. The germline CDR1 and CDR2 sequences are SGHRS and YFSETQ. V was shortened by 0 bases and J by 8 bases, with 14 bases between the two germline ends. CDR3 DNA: TGCGCCAGCAGCTTGGAAGGGCGCGGGGGAGAAAAACTGTTTTTT. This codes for CASSLEGRGGEKLFF.

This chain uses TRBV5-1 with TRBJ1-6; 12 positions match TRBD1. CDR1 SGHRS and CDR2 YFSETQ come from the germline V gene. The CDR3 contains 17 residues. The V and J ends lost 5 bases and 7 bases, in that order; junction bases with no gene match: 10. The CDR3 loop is CASSPLGGTGGNSPLHF. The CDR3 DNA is TGCGCCAGCAGTCCCTTAGGGGGGACAGGGGGCAATTCACCCCTCCACTTT.

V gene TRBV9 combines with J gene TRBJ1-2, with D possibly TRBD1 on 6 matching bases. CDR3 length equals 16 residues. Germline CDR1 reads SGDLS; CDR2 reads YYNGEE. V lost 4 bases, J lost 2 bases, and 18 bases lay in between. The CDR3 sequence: CASSPLPGHQNYGYTF. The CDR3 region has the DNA TGTGCCAGCAGCCCTCTTCCGGGACACCAAAACTATGGCTACACCTTC.

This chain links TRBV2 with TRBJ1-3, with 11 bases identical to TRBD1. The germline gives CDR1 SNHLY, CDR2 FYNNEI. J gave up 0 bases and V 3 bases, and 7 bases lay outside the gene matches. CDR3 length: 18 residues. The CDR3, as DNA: TGTGCCAGCAGTGATGGGGACAGGGGGATTAGCTCTGGAAACACCATATATTTT. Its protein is CASSDGDRGISSGNTIYF.